This passage covers 5 T cell receptor beta chains from one sample sequenced in a study of Ad26.COV2.S vaccination and SARS-CoV-2 variants. TCRdb's copy holds only in-frame clones and misses some; the assay was immunoSEQ multiplex PCR. The sample lists a few hundred thousand clones, roughly four fifths seen once, with about 8% in the top ten. The treatment was: about 20 received Ad26.COV2.S at low or high dose, single or two shots; 5 received placebo; per-sample allocation not given. Collection of the samples took place on day 63 after the first injection of vaccine or placebo. The specimen was peripheral blood, collected in a trial of Ad26.COV2.S vaccine versus placebo. These receptors were taken from a person between 18 and 65 years old who received the Ad26.COV2.S COVID-19 vaccine or a placebo.

The chain is built from TRBV7-2 and TRBJ1-2, with 10 bases aligning to TRBD1. The CDR3 has 13 residues. Germline loops: CDR1 SGHTA, CDR2 FQGNSA. Germline trimming cut 6 bases from V and 8 bases from J; bases unmatched to any gene: 6. CDR3 protein: CASRQGQGSGYTF. The CDR3 DNA is TGTGCCAGCAGACAGGGACAGGGGAGCGGCTACACCTTC.

The genes are TRBV7-2 and TRBJ1-2, with D perhaps TRBD1 (6 bases). CDR3 size: 14 residues. The V end was cut by 2 bases, the J end by 9 bases, with 16 bases between. Per the germline V gene, CDR1 is SGHTA and CDR2 is FQGNSA. As DNA, the CDR3 is TGTGCCAGCAGCTTAAGGGGGGCAGGTACGCGCTACACCTTC. This translates into CASSLRGAGTRYTF.

The chain combines TRBV18 with TRBJ1-5; possible D gene TRBD1, 5 bases. Trimming stripped 2 bases from V and 6 bases from J, with 11 bases between. Germline CDR1 KGHSH, CDR2 LQKENI. This CDR3 has 14 residues. The chain's CDR3 is CASSPSTGTQPQHF. As DNA, the CDR3 is TGTGCCAGCTCACCATCTACAGGAACTCAGCCCCAGCATTTT.

V and J are TRBV28 and TRBJ1-2; D possibly corresponds to TRBD1 (5 bases). This CDR3 is 14 amino acids long. Germline assignment: CDR1 MDHEN and CDR2 SYDVKM. Trimming left V 6 bases short and J 4 bases short, with 15 bases between. CDR3 DNA sequence: TGTGCCAGCAGCCCCCCCCAGGGTTCCTATGGCTACACCTTC. Its protein is CASSPPQGSYGYTF.

The V call is TRBV11-3, the J call TRBJ1-2; perhaps TRBD1 as D (5 bases). V lost 4 bases to trimming and J lost 8 bases, with 11 bases between them. The CDR3 sequence is 12 residues long. Germline V gene lookup returns CDR1 SGHNT and CDR2 YENEEA. CDR3 region: CASSSQGFGYTF. CDR3 coding DNA: TGTGCCAGCAGCTCGCAGGGATTCGGCTACACCTTC.